The sequence of this T cell receptor beta chain was determined in a study of shared clonotypes between healthy human individuals. All donors were Caucasian adults living in Nashville, Tennessee. Measured with immunoSEQ multiplex PCR; TCRdb has only the in-frame clones, and not every one. This sample has some 2,400,000 clones, with almost 96% found just once. The CDR3 is 14 residues long. Germline-derived CDR1 and CDR2 are KGHSH and LQKENI. The V end was cut by 1 base, the J end by 0 bases, with 7 bases between. The origin of this receptor is a man younger than 35 in good health. The gene calls are TRBV18 and TRBJ2-7, with D possibly called TRBD1 or TRBD2 (5 bases each). The sample taken for sequencing was naive CD4+ T cells sorted from blood. Subset given: CD45RA+ positively selected. CDR3 amino acids: CASSPQGTSYEQYF. DNA for the CDR3: TGTGCCAGCTCACCACAGGGGACCTCCTACGAGCAGTACTTC.